This TCR beta chain was found in a study of blood T cell repertoires in COVID-19. The wider study: The origin of the acute and convalescent COVID-19 samples was the United States, Italy and Spain.

The Seattle site enrolled patients during active infection and followed them longitudinally. Measured with immunoSEQ multiplex PCR; TCRdb has only the in-frame clones, and not every one. The data contain roughly 200,000 clones, 83% of them singletons. Germline V gives CDR1 LNHDA, CDR2 SQIVND (reference sequence). This CDR3 spans 13 amino acids. With 4 bases removed from V and 1 base from J, the gap between germline ends came to 7 bases. The sample taken for sequencing was peripheral blood. V and J are TRBV19 and TRBJ1-1; unclear D gene. The sequence was collected from a woman under 40 with COVID-19, enrolled during active disease. CDR3 DNA: TGTGCCAGTAGTACAGGCCCGAACACTGAAGCTTTCTTT. Its translation is CASSTGPNTEAFF.